This T cell receptor (beta chain) was sequenced during a study of blood T cell repertoires in COVID-19 (dated by TCRdb to the early 2020s). For the study in its entirety: The collaborator samples originated in the United States, Italy and Spain and spanned the acute and convalescent phases of COVID-19. The samples were drawn from two sources: the first 160 participants of the ongoing ImmuneRACE study, and 1,000 to 1,500 subjects contributed by 6 global collaborators. Where available, HLA class I and class II types were obtained from metadata supplied by the sample provider rather than from assay-based typing. The prospective study material was composed of cDNA or gDNA derived from T cells, B-cell-depleted T cells, or PBMCs. The sample metadata nearly always contained a de-identified subject ID, COVID-19 status, age in years and sex. The dataset comprised deeply sampled blood TCRbeta repertoires from subjects exposed to, actively infected with, or recovered from COVID-19. The repertoires were released in a freely available public database intended as a resource for research on the immune response to SARS-CoV-2.

One collaborating source in Seattle enrolled patients while the patients were actively infected and followed the patients over time throughout the course of disease. Each collaborating institution followed its own protocols to collect whole blood in K2EDTA tubes. For TCRbeta analysis, collaborators shipped samples as frozen whole blood, isolated PBMCs, or DNA extracted from either of those sample types. Here is what the overall study found, with its caveats: The quantity of clinical and demographic metadata differed by source and by participant and was supplied without curation.

As for this clone: Its antigen target is currently unknown. Per-base qualities were not stored, and no clone one base away is much larger.

Counted from cysteine to phenylalanine, this CDR3 has 17 amino acids. Only the CDR3 part of the read is kept: 51 bases, read in frame from the first base. Reading the germline V gene gives CDR1 SGHTA and CDR2 FQGNSA. Compared with germline, V lacks 5 bases and J lacks 3 bases; bases without a gene match: 12. TCRbeta CDR3 regions were amplified from genomic DNA by means of the immunoSEQ Assay, a bias-controlled multiplex PCR. Turning to the authors' computational methods: The number of nucleated cells in each sample was estimated by amplification of reference gene primers within the assay. To quantify the absolute abundance of each unique TCRbeta CDR3 rearrangement, sequence reads were collapsed and filtered. Productive Simpson clonality was computed per sample as the square root of Simpson's diversity index over productive rearrangements. TCRdb took this table from immuneACCESS and kept in-frame rearrangements with V and J called. Such tables lack part of the clones; where checked against another copy, unresolved V genes explain under half of the gap, and the rest is unexplained. The DNA was the basis for D and trimming; V, J and clone size are from that table. A total of approximately 170,000 clones appear in this sample, more than 85% of them only once. The top ten hold 2% to 3% of the sample.

The clonotype was recovered from a woman at least 80 years old with COVID-19, enrolled during active disease. The sample consisted of peripheral blood. The chain couples TRBV7-2 to TRBJ2-1, and 8 junctional nucleotides match TRBD1. DNA sequence: TGTGCCAGCAGCCAAATAGCAGGGGGCGGGGTCTACAATGAGCAGTTCTTC. It translates to CASSQIAGGGVYNEQFF.